This TCR beta chain was captured in a study of blood T cell repertoires in COVID-19. Turning to the study itself: From the United States, Italy and Spain came samples of acute and convalescent COVID-19. PBMCs, B-cell-depleted T cells, or T cells provided the cDNA or gDNA that made up the material.

Original processing notes: Estimation of nucleated cell counts was performed using reference gene primer amplification. Only in-frame clones appear in the TCRdb table, and some are missing; sequencing was by immunoSEQ multiplex PCR. V, J and clone size derive from that table, while D and trimming were established from the DNA sequence. The sample lists about 170,000 clones; roughly 86% were seen once. V lost 0 bases to trimming and J lost 6 bases, with 11 bases between them. Germline CDR1 and CDR2: MNHEY and SVGAGI. This CDR3 contains 15 residues. Input material: peripheral blood. The receptor was isolated from a man aged 60 to 75 with COVID-19, enrolled during active disease. The chain joins TRBV6-5 to TRBJ2-2; D is perhaps TRBD2 (5 bases). This chain's CDR3 is CASSYSAERAGELFF. The CDR3 DNA reads TGTGCCAGCAGTTACTCGGCCGAGAGGGCCGGGGAGCTGTTTTTT.